The 13 T cell receptor beta chains below all came from one sample that was sequenced in a study of cytomegalovirus exposure and HLA in healthy donors. The PCR made use of 60 Vbeta and 13 Jbeta primers. Assay used: immunoSEQ multiplex PCR; TCRdb lists only in-frame clones, some missing. Of some 180,000 clones in the sample, about 82% were seen once. The source material was PBMCs. These receptors were obtained from a man aged 18 to 30 in good health and CMV-seronegative.

The chain links TRBV27 to TRBJ2-1, with D perhaps matching TRBD1 (5 bases). With 8 bases removed from V and 4 bases from J, the gap between germline ends came to 12 bases. Germline V gives CDR1 MNHEY, CDR2 SMNVEV (reference sequence). The CDR3 is made up of 13 amino acids. The CDR3 region is CASGQGPYNEQFF. CDR3 bases: TGTGCCAGCGGCCAGGGTCCATACAATGAGCAGTTCTTC.

The chain combines TRBV13 with TRBJ1-6; 7 bases fit TRBD1. The CDR3 spans 15 residues. V trimming: 0 bases; J trimming: 9 bases; junction bases outside the gene matches: 5. The germline V gene has CDR1 PRHDT and CDR2 FYEKMQ (reference sequence). CDR3 nucleotides: TGTGCCAGCAGCTTAGGACAGGGGATGAGTTCACCCCTCCACTTT. It codes for CASSLGQGMSSPLHF.

This chain links TRBV27 with TRBJ2-7, with TRBD2 as a possible D gene (6 bases). V was pared by 4 bases and J by 5 bases, with 15 bases between. CDR3 length: 14 residues. Germline assignment: CDR1 MNHEY and CDR2 SMNVEV (reference sequence). CDR3 amino acids: CASSYGREINEQYF. CDR3 sequence (DNA): TGTGCCAGCAGTTACGGACGGGAGATCAACGAGCAGTACTTC.

This sequence joins TRBV7-8 and TRBJ1-4, with a possible D match to TRBD1 (5 bases). The germline CDR1 and CDR2 sequences are SGHVS and FQNEAQ. CDR3 length: 13 amino acids. Trimming removed 5 bases from V and 7 bases from J, with 11 bases in between. The CDR3 DNA sequence: TGTGCCAGCAGCCAGACAGTTGGTGAAAAACTGTTTTTT. Translating gives CASSQTVGEKLFF. Together with reference TRBV7-8 and TRBJ1-4, the CDR3 gives the full variable domain: GAGVSQSPRYKVAKRGQDVALRCDPISGHVSLFWYQQALGQGPEFLTYFQNEAQLDKSGLPSDRFFAERPEGSVSTLKIQRTQQEDSAVYLCASSQTVGEKLFFGSGTQLSVL.

V is TRBV7-3 and J is TRBJ1-5; 10 bases line up with TRBD1. This CDR3 is built from 15 residues. Germline values: CDR1 SGHTA, CDR2 FQGTGA. V trimming: 5 bases; J trimming: 5 bases; junction bases outside the gene matches: 6. DNA for the CDR3: TGTGCCAGCAGCCAGGACAGGGGGAAAGATCAGCCCCAGCATTTT. As protein: CASSQDRGKDQPQHF.

A remark on this clone: Other DNA sequences in the same sample also yield this CDR3. This chain connects TRBV5-1 to TRBJ1-5; 7 bases line up with TRBD1. CDR1 and CDR2 (germline): SGHRS, YFSETQ. Trimming took 0 bases from V and 2 from J; bases not matched to a gene: 5. This CDR3 is 16 amino acids long. CDR3 sequence reads: CASSLGPTGGNQPQHF. In DNA form, the CDR3 reads TGCGCCAGCAGCTTGGGTCCTACAGGGGGCAATCAGCCCCAGCATTTT.

The rearrangement uses TRBV19 and TRBJ1-3; 10 positions agree with TRBD1. From germline, CDR1 is LNHDA and CDR2 SQIVND (reference sequence). The CDR3 covers 16 residues. V gave up 3 bases and J gave up 0 bases; unmatched junction bases: 2. In nucleotides, the CDR3 is TGTGCCAGTAGTATGGGACAGGGGATCTCTGGAAACACCATATATTTT. Amino acid sequence: CASSMGQGISGNTIYF.

This clone was counted a single time. The V and J genes are TRBV27 and TRBJ1-5, with TRBD1 matching 7 bases. The ends lost 6 bases at V and 2 bases at J; junction bases unmatched: 7. CDR1 and CDR2 from the germline V gene are MNHEY and SMNVEV (reference sequence). The CDR3 is 15 residues long. The CDR3 region is CASSPWTGGNQPQHF. CDR3 sequence (DNA): TGTGCCAGCAGCCCTTGGACAGGAGGCAATCAGCCCCAGCATTTT.

The CDR3 region has the DNA TGCACCAGCAGCCGTTCAGGCGGGGGGAAAGAGACCCAGTACTTC. Translation: CTSSRSGGGKETQYF. This sequence joins TRBV1 and TRBJ2-5; the table's D call TRBD2 went unverified against the DNA. TRBV1 is classified as a pseudogene. The CDR3 has 15 amino acids.

This chain connects TRBV25-1 to TRBJ1-4, with 10 bases matching TRBD1. V lost 3 bases and J lost 6; bases outside the gene matches: 1. The CDR3 contains 14 residues. The V gene's germline CDR1 is MGHDK and CDR2 SYGVNS. The CDR3 here is CASSETGGYEKLFF. The DNA of the CDR3 is TGTGCCAGCAGTGAGACAGGGGGCTATGAAAAACTGTTTTTT.

The rearrangement joins TRBV7-7 to TRBJ2-3, with D possibly matching TRBD2 (7 bases). From germline, CDR1 is SSHAT and CDR2 FNYEAQ (reference sequence). This CDR3 comprises 14 residues. The CDR3 protein is CAVGGATSTDTQYF. The CDR3 coding sequence is TGTGCGGTGGGGGGGGCGACCTCCACAGATACGCAGTATTTT.

For this clone: The same CDR3 is also encoded by other DNA sequences in this sample. V and J are TRBV5-8 and TRBJ1-2, with a tentative D call TRBD1 (6 bases). CDR1 and CDR2 (germline): SGHTS, YDEGEE. The V end lost 4 bases, the J end lost 2 bases, and 9 bases lay between the germline ends. The CDR3 length is 13 residues. This CDR3 reads CASSPDRNYGYTF. The CDR3 DNA is TGTGCCAGCAGCCCCGACAGGAACTATGGCTACACCTTC.

V usage is TRBV5-1 and J usage is TRBJ2-7, with 9 bases fitting TRBD1. Trimming took 0 bases from V and 6 from J; bases not matched to a gene: 7. Germline assignment: CDR1 SGHRS and CDR2 YFSETQ. This CDR3 region has 15 residues. The CDR3 reads CASSLEGTGFGEQYF. CDR3 coding DNA: TGCGCCAGCAGCTTGGAGGGGACAGGGTTTGGCGAGCAGTACTTC.